This entry is about one TCR beta chain. The CDR3 has 21 amino acids. J lost 0 bases, V lost 2 bases, and 20 bases had no gene match. Germline values: CDR1 MDHEN, CDR2 SYDVKM. This record belongs to a study of blood T cells in healthy people across ages. A second PCR, run for roughly 7 to 11 cycles, used a sample-barcoded 5' primer plus a J-beta primer mix. TCRdb re-called the 5' RACE reads through MiXCR, storing one row per CDR3 protein. The data show around 1.5 million distinct CDR3 sequences, with roughly 45% seen just once and less than 8% held by the top ten. The V gene is TRBV28, the J gene TRBJ2-7; 9 positions match TRBD1. The sequenced sample consisted of blood. This clonotype originated in a woman between 18 and 30 years old in good health. CDR3 loop: CASSLRALKFLQGAPSYEQYF. For the CDR3, the DNA is TGTGCCAGCAGTTTAAGAGCACTTAAATTTCTACAGGGGGCCCCCTCCTACGAGCAGTACTTC.